A single sample is the source of the 18 T cell receptor beta chains below, sequenced in a study of OX40 agonist ivuxolimab in advanced cancers. TCRdb keeps only in-frame clones here, not all; method: immunoSEQ multiplex PCR. The data contain roughly 80,000 clones, roughly 91% of them singletons. The sequencing used CD4+ or CD8+ T cells sorted from blood, collected in a trial of the OX40 agonist ivuxolimab. The receptors stem from an adult with an advanced solid tumor such as melanoma, head and neck, liver or kidney cancer.

The chain is built from TRBV27 and TRBJ2-1; D may be TRBD1 (5 bases). Germline values: CDR1 MNHEY, CDR2 SMNVEV (reference sequence). Trimming stripped 8 bases from V and 1 base from J, with 21 bases between. CDR3 length: 17 amino acids. The CDR3 loop is CASGRGRAHSSYNEQFF. The CDR3 nucleotides read TGTGCCAGCGGTCGCGGCAGGGCCCATTCATCCTACAATGAGCAGTTCTTC.

The sample holds a few counts of this clone. An end of the junction differs from the germline gene, which may be a read error. The V and J genes are TRBV7-9 and TRBJ1-2; D might be TRBD1 (5 bases). The CDR3 loop spans 14 amino acids. The germline V gene has CDR1 SEHNR and CDR2 FQNEAQ (reference sequence). CDR3 bases: TGTGCCAGCAGCTTAGTAACGGGACTCGACGACTTCGCCTTC. It codes for CASSLVTGLDDFAF.

This chain joins TRBV4-3 and TRBJ2-1; D not certain. The CDR3 has 14 amino acids. Trimming removed 0 bases from V and 7 bases from J, with 10 bases in between. Germline CDR1 is LGHNA and CDR2 is YSLEER. CDR3 sequence reads: CASSQELTLNEQFF. The CDR3 DNA reads TGCGCCAGCAGCCAAGAATTGACCCTAAATGAGCAGTTCTTC.

This chain links TRBV5-6 with TRBJ1-3; D gene uncertain. The CDR3 has 14 residues. The germline V and J ends were trimmed by 0 bases and 6 bases, with 10 bases remaining between them. CDR1 SGHDT and CDR2 YYEEEE come from the germline V gene. In DNA form, the CDR3 reads TGTGCCAGCAGCTTGGCGGGGTCTAAAAACACCATATATTTT. Translating it yields CASSLAGSKNTIYF.

The gene calls are TRBV27 and TRBJ2-1; TRBD2 aligns across 8 bases. Germline assignment: CDR1 MNHEY and CDR2 SMNVEV (reference sequence). The CDR3 runs 16 residues. The J segment lost 4 bases and the V segment lost 0 bases, leaving 5 bases of the junction unmatched. In nucleotides, the CDR3 is TGTGCCAGCAGTTTATCGGGACTAGTGGGTTACAATGAGCAGTTCTTC. As protein: CASSLSGLVGYNEQFF.

The chain links TRBV28 to TRBJ1-1, with unresolved D. CDR1 is MDHEN and CDR2 is SYDVKM in the germline V gene. The length of the CDR3 is 14 residues. V lost 8 bases and J 1 base, leaving 14 bases between the germline ends. In nucleotides, the CDR3 is TGTGCCAGCGTTTATGAAGGCCAGAACACTGAAGCTTTCTTT. Its translation is CASVYEGQNTEAFF.

V is TRBV5-6 and J is TRBJ1-6; no definite D call. The germline V and J ends were trimmed by 0 bases and 8 bases, with 21 bases remaining between them. There are 18 residues in the CDR3. Germline loops: CDR1 SGHDT, CDR2 YYEEEE. CDR3 bases: TGTGCCAGCAGCTTGGCCAAAATAGATCCAGGACGGGATTCACCCCTCCACTTT. The encoded protein is CASSLAKIDPGRDSPLHF.

The chain is built from TRBV27 and TRBJ2-1; D gene uncertain. The CDR3 sequence is 15 residues long. Germline V gives CDR1 MNHEY, CDR2 SMNVEV (reference sequence). Trimming took 3 bases from V and 2 from J, leaving 11 bases between them. The CDR3 sequence is CASSFVVGAYNEQFF. CDR3 coding DNA: TGTGCCAGCAGTTTTGTGGTTGGGGCCTACAATGAGCAGTTCTTC.

The chain links TRBV7-2 to TRBJ2-7; TRBD1 might be the D (6 bases). The germline V gene encodes CDR1 SGHTA and CDR2 FQGNSA. The CDR3 runs 17 residues. Trimming removed 1 base from V and 0 bases from J, with 16 bases in between. The CDR3 DNA is TGTGCCAGCAGCTTAGTCAGCTGGACAGAGTTCTCCTACGAGCAGTACTTC. Amino acids: CASSLVSWTEFSYEQYF.

The CDR3, as DNA: TGCAGCGTTGAAGATCAAGGGGTCTGGCCCTACGAGCAGTACTTC. It translates to CSVEDQGVWPYEQYF. J is TRBJ2-7 and V is TRBV29-1; the D gene is possibly TRBD1 (5 bases). Germline-derived CDR1 and CDR2 are SQVTM and ANQGSEA. The CDR3 extends over 15 amino acids. Trimming left V 0 bases short and J 2 bases short, with 14 bases between.

The chain uses TRBV4-2 and TRBJ1-2, with TRBD1 as a possible D gene (6 bases). CDR1 LGHNA and CDR2 YNFKEQ come from the germline V gene. V was clipped by 1 base and J by 6 bases, with 15 bases between them. The CDR3 covers 15 residues. CDR3 nucleotides: TGTGCCAGCAGCCAAGCAGCAGGGGCGCAAGATGGCTACACCTTC. Amino acid sequence: CASSQAAGAQDGYTF.

The V and J genes are TRBV19 and TRBJ2-6, with D uncertain. The germline V and J ends were trimmed by 3 bases and 0 bases, with 3 bases remaining between them. This CDR3 is built from 14 residues. Per germline, CDR1 LNHDA and CDR2 SQIVND (reference sequence). The CDR3 DNA is TGTGCCAGTAGTATGATCTCTGGGGCCAACGTCCTGACTTTC. It codes for CASSMISGANVLTF.

The chain has TRBV5-4 and TRBJ2-7; perhaps TRBD2 as D (5 bases). CDR3 length: 12 amino acids. V lost 2 bases to trimming and J lost 3 bases, with 6 bases between them. In germline, CDR1 is SGHNT, CDR2 YYREEE (reference sequence). The CDR3 reads CASSLRDYEQYF. The CDR3 bases are TGTGCCAGCAGCTTACGGGACTACGAGCAGTACTTC.

J is TRBJ1-2 and V is TRBV5-6, with D tentatively TRBD1 (5 bases). CDR1 is SGHDT and CDR2 is YYEEEE in the germline V gene. The CDR3 has 14 residues. V was trimmed by 0 bases and J by 4 bases, leaving 10 bases between them. CDR3 sequence: CASSLGDRGYGYTF. For the CDR3, the DNA is TGTGCCAGCAGCTTGGGTGACAGAGGCTATGGCTACACCTTC.

V is TRBV4-1 and J is TRBJ1-2, with D possibly being TRBD1 (6 bases). The CDR3 has 15 residues. The V end was cut by 5 bases, the J end by 0 bases, with 13 bases between. Germline V gene lookup returns CDR1 MGHRA and CDR2 YSYEKL. The CDR3 loop is CASSTGFQANYGYTF. CDR3 DNA sequence: TGCGCCAGCAGCACAGGGTTTCAAGCTAACTATGGCTACACCTTC.

The chain links TRBV7-8 to TRBJ1-5, with D possibly TRBD1 on 5 matching bases. CDR1 is SGHVS and CDR2 is FQNEAQ in the germline V gene. Trimming stripped 2 bases from V and 2 bases from J, with 10 bases between. The CDR3 runs to 15 residues. CDR3 residues: CASSLYGAGNQPQHF. DNA of the CDR3: TGTGCCAGCAGCTTATATGGGGCTGGCAATCAGCCCCAGCATTTT.

The V gene is TRBV19, the J gene TRBJ2-7; D gene uncertain. Germline V gene sequence: CDR1 LNHDA, CDR2 SQIVND (reference sequence). V lost 7 bases and J lost 0, with 10 bases in between. CDR3 size: 13 residues. The CDR3 protein is CASNHGFSYEQYF. In DNA form, the CDR3 reads TGTGCCAGTAACCACGGATTCTCCTACGAGCAGTACTTC.

The chain carries TRBV28 and TRBJ2-2, with unresolved D. The CDR3 length is 16 residues. CDR1 is MDHEN and CDR2 is SYDVKM in the germline V gene. Trimming took 8 bases from V and 8 from J, leaving 24 bases between them. This CDR3 reads CASYTSMSAPTGELFF. The CDR3 DNA is TGTGCCAGCTACACGTCAATGAGCGCTCCAACGGGGGAGCTGTTTTTT.